These 32 T cell receptor beta chains came from one sample sequenced in a study of Tregs in tolerant kidney transplant recipients. The repertoire was sequenced with immunoSEQ multiplex PCR; TCRdb's copy has only in-frame clones and lacks some. The sample table includes about 5,300 clones. Recipients received nonmyeloablative bone marrow transplants from related graft donors, with transient mixed chimerism. Sequenced here: CD4+ T cells from blood (PBMCs), sampled 14 months after the transplant. The receptors shown here come from a human patient who received a combined kidney and bone marrow transplant. T cells may partly derive from the graft donor.

Its frequency marks this clone as medium-sized. The read comes to an end 3 residues before the CDR3 does, leaving the germline J gene to fill in the end. V gene TRBV5-4 combines with J gene TRBJ2-6; possibly TRBD1 for D (6 bases). This CDR3 has 15 residues. From germline, CDR1 is SGHNT and CDR2 YYREEE (reference sequence). V lost 2 bases and J 3 bases, leaving 9 bases between the germline ends. CDR3 residues: CASSFSGVGANVLTF. CDR3 DNA (partial): TGTGCCAGCAGCTTCTCAGGGGTTGGGGCCAACGTC.

A word on this clone: Read coverage stops 3 residues before the CDR3 terminus; the germline J gene supplies the remainder. The rearrangement links TRBV10-1 to TRBJ2-2, with D perhaps matching TRBD1 (7 bases). Germline assignment: CDR1 WNHNN and CDR2 SYGVQD (reference sequence). The V end was cut by 9 bases, the J end by 4 bases, with 15 bases between. This CDR3 is built from 14 residues. CDR3 DNA (partial): TGCGCCAGTCAGGACAGGAGGGGCACCGGGGAG. Protein: CASQDRRGTGE. In full, the CDR3 is CASQDRRGTGELFF.

The CDR3 loop is CASSSYQETQYF. The part of the CDR3 DNA that was read is TGTGCCAGCTCATCGTACCAAGAGACC. The chain is built from TRBV18 and TRBJ2-5; D uncertain. Read coverage stops 3 residues before the CDR3 terminus; the germline J gene supplies the remainder. The germline V gene has CDR1 KGHSH and CDR2 LQKENI. The CDR3 has 12 amino acids. The V end was cut by 5 bases, the J end by 0 bases, with 4 bases between.

A remark on this clone: Read sequence stops 3 residues before the CDR3 end, and the germline J gene provides the missing end. The chain links TRBV20-1 to TRBJ2-3; TRBD2 might be the D (5 bases). V lost 5 bases and J 3 bases, leaving 12 bases between the germline ends. The CDR3 covers 13 residues. Germline CDR1 reads DFQATT; CDR2 reads SNEGSKA (reference sequence). The CDR3 reads CSAPRTGTDTQYF. The DNA read from the CDR3 is TGCAGTGCTCCACGGACGGGGACAGATACG.

A note on this clone: Read sequence stops 3 residues before the CDR3 end, and the germline J gene provides the missing end. The V call is TRBV10-3, the J call TRBJ2-1; maybe TRBD1 (6 bases). V shed 4 bases and J shed 6 bases, with 13 bases lying between them. The germline V gene has CDR1 ENHRY and CDR2 SYGVKD. The CDR3 length is 14 residues. The DNA read from the CDR3 is TGTGCCATCAGTGGAAGGCTAGGGGGCAATGAG. This encodes CAISGRLGGNE. The full CDR3 sequence reads CAISGRLGGNEQFF.

As regards this clone: The CDR3 end lies 3 residues beyond the end of the read and is filled in from the germline J gene. This chain uses TRBV28 with TRBJ2-1; weak D call: TRBD2 (6 bases). The CDR3 spans 17 residues. Germline V gene sequence: CDR1 MDHEN, CDR2 SYDVKM. Trimming left V 7 bases short and J 8 bases short, with 27 bases between. The sequenced CDR3 bases are TGTGCCAGCACCTGGGGGTGGGGGACTGGGGTGTGGCATGAG. It codes for CASTWGWGTGVWHE. The entire CDR3 sequence reads CASTWGWGTGVWHEQFF.

Concerning this clone: The read stops 3 residues short of the end of the CDR3; the missing end is completed from the germline J gene. This chain uses TRBV6-1 with TRBJ2-5; the match to TRBD1 covers 8 bases. The CDR3 totals 15 residues. Trimming at V came to 0 bases and at J to 5 bases, leaving 5 bases not matched to a gene. CDR1 and CDR2 (germline): MNHNS, SASEGT. The CDR3 spells CASSEAARTGETQYF. The part of the CDR3 DNA that was read is TGTGCCAGCAGTGAAGCGGCGAGGACAGGGGAGACC.

About this clone: The read ends 3 residues shy of where the CDR3 ends; the end is completed using the germline J gene. This chain links TRBV6-2 or TRBV6-3 with TRBJ1-2, with a weak D call TRBD1 (5 bases). The V gene lost 8 bases and the J gene lost 4 bases, with 17 bases spanning the gap. Germline CDR1 and CDR2: MNHEY and SVGEGT. This CDR3 contains 14 residues. CDR3 sequence: CASGQRGALYGYTF. Incomplete CDR3 DNA: TGTGCCAGCGGCCAAAGAGGGGCCCTCTATGGC.

In regard to this clone: Read sequence stops 3 residues before the CDR3 end, and the germline J gene provides the missing end. V usage is TRBV30 and J usage is TRBJ2-2; D not certain. This CDR3 is 14 amino acids long. Trimming took off 0 bases at V and 2 bases at J, with 7 bases between the two ends. Germline loops: CDR1 GTSNPN, CDR2 SVGIG (reference sequence). CDR3 in amino acids: CAWSVNRNTGELFF. Partial CDR3 DNA: TGTGCCTGGAGTGTCAATAGAAACACCGGGGAG. Using reference TRBV30 and TRBJ2-2 for the parts outside the CDR3, the full variable domain is SQTIHQWPATLVQPVGSPLSLECTVEGTSNPNLYWYRQAAGRGLQLLFYSVGIGQISSEVPQNLSASRPQDRQFILSSKKLLLSDSGFYLCAWSVNRNTGELFFGEGSRLTVL.

This clone is called medium-sized based on its frequency. The sequenced fragment ends 3 residues before the CDR3 boundary, so the rest is inferred from the germline J gene. V usage is TRBV20-1 and J usage is TRBJ2-1, with D possibly being TRBD2 (6 bases). Per the germline V gene, CDR1 is DFQATT and CDR2 is SNEGSKA (reference sequence). The CDR3 runs 11 residues. The CDR3 DNA, read in part, is TGCAGAAAGGACTATTACAATGAG. This encodes CRKDYYNE. The CDR3 as a whole reads CRKDYYNEQFF.

The part of the CDR3 DNA that was read is TGTGCCAGCAGCTTAAAGGCTAGCGGGCAAGAGACC. It yields the protein CASSLKASGQET. The whole CDR3 region reads CASSLKASGQETQYF. The chain employs TRBV7-9 and TRBJ2-5; 8 bases align to TRBD2. The DNA ends 3 residues before the CDR3 does, and the rest of the CDR3 is filled in from the germline J gene. J lost 2 bases, V lost 2 bases, and 4 bases had no gene match. CDR3 size: 15 residues. The germline V gene encodes CDR1 SEHNR and CDR2 FQNEAQ (reference sequence).

As for this clone: From the germline J gene comes the end of the CDR3, since the read stops 3 residues before it. The chain combines TRBV2 with TRBJ1-4; D is possibly TRBD1 (5 bases). CDR3 length: 14 residues. Germline V gene sequence: CDR1 SNHLY, CDR2 FYNNEI. V lost 3 bases and J 7 bases, leaving 12 bases between the germline ends. The sequenced CDR3 bases are TGTGCCAGCAGTGACGAGGGGTGGGCTGAAAAA. It is translated as CASSDEGWAEK. The whole CDR3 sequence reads CASSDEGWAEKLFF.

As to this clone: The read stops 3 residues short of the end of the CDR3; the missing end is completed from the germline J gene. The V call is TRBV7-8, the J call TRBJ1-3; D remains ambiguous. CDR3 length: 14 amino acids. The V and J ends lost 5 bases and 0 bases respectively, with 8 bases between them. Germline CDR1 and CDR2: SGHVS and FQNEAQ. CDR3 DNA (partial): TGTGCCAGCAGCCAGGCTATCTCTGGAAACACC. Protein: CASSQAISGNT. The CDR3 reads in full as CASSQAISGNTIYF.

As regards this clone: The sequence runs out 3 residues before the end of the CDR3; the remainder is reconstructed from the germline J gene. V usage is TRBV7-9 and J usage is TRBJ2-1; 9 nucleotides match TRBD2. This CDR3 is 13 amino acids long. CDR1 and CDR2 (germline): SEHNR, FQNEAQ (reference sequence). V was clipped by 7 bases and J by 7 bases; unmatched bases: 5. This chain's CDR3 is CASTRGGGNEQFF. CDR3 DNA, as far as it was read: TGTGCCAGCACCCGCGGGGGGGGGAATGAG.

A word on this clone: The sequenced fragment ends 3 residues before the CDR3 boundary, so the rest is inferred from the germline J gene. The V call is TRBV10-3, the J call TRBJ2-3, with TRBD2 identical over 7 bases. Germline CDR1 is ENHRY and CDR2 is SYGVKD. This CDR3 region has 16 residues. V lost 4 bases and J lost 4; bases outside the gene matches: 11. The CDR3 sequence is CAISAPRGRASDTQYF. The DNA read from the CDR3 is TGTGCCATCAGTGCCCCCCGGGGGAGGGCTTCAGATACG.

A note on this clone: The CDR3 is cut off 3 residues early in the read; its end comes from the germline J gene. The V call is TRBV20-1, the J call TRBJ2-3; unclear D gene. Germline V lookup: CDR1 DFQATT, CDR2 SNEGSKA (reference sequence). The CDR3 spans 11 residues. CDR3: CSPYSPDTQYF. The CDR3 DNA, read in part, is TGCAGCCCTTATTCCCCAGATACG.

As regards this clone: The read is 3 residues too short to cover the CDR3 end, so that end is filled in from the germline J gene. The chain is built from TRBV20-1 and TRBJ2-5, with TRBD2 matching 10 bases. The CDR3 is 15 residues long. CDR1 is DFQATT and CDR2 is SNEGSKA in the germline V gene (reference sequence). The junction had 10 bases not matched to a gene; V was cut back by 7 bases and J by 2 bases. CDR3 region: CSVDSGLAVQETQYF. The DNA read from the CDR3 is TGCAGTGTAGATTCCGGACTAGCGGTACAAGAGACC.

Of note for this clone: The CDR3 extends 3 residues past the end of the read, so its final part is completed from the germline J gene. The rearrangement joins TRBV6-2 or TRBV6-3 to TRBJ2-5; D is undetermined. Trimming cost V 4 bases and J 4 bases, with 4 bases left between them. The germline V gene encodes CDR1 MNHEY and CDR2 SVGEGT. This CDR3 is 11 amino acids long. CDR3 amino acids: CASSLAETQYF. The CDR3 DNA, read in part, is TGTGCCAGCAGTTTAGCAGAGACC.

On this clone itself: The sequence runs out 3 residues before the end of the CDR3; the remainder is reconstructed from the germline J gene. This sequence joins TRBV5-1 and TRBJ2-7; D unresolved. Trimming pared 0 bases from V and 3 bases from J, leaving 10 bases between. The CDR3 is made up of 14 amino acids. Germline CDR1 reads SGHRS; CDR2 reads YFSETQ. CDR3 bases read: TGCGCCAGCAGCTTGGAGGTATACAGCTACGAG. As protein: CASSLEVYSYE. The whole CDR3 protein reads CASSLEVYSYEQYF.

Turning to this clone: The read finishes 3 residues shy of the CDR3 end, and the germline J gene is used to complete it. This sequence joins TRBV7-2 and TRBJ1-5; TRBD1 matches at 8 bases. Germline CDR1 is SGHTA and CDR2 is FQGNSA. V dropped 0 bases and J dropped 6; count of bases not matched to a gene: 4. This CDR3 has 15 amino acids. CDR3 region: CASSLADRDGQPQHF. The CDR3 bases that were read are TGTGCCAGCAGCTTAGCGGACAGGGATGGTCAGCCC. Supplemented by reference TRBV7-2 and TRBJ1-5, the full variable domain reads GAGVSQSPSNKVTEKGKDVELRCDPISGHTALYWYRQSLGQGLEFLIYFQGNSAPDKSGLPSDRFSAERTGGSVSTLTIQRTQQEDSAVYLCASSLADRDGQPQHFGDGTRLSIL.

About this clone: The CDR3 end lies 3 residues beyond the end of the read and is filled in from the germline J gene. The chain joins TRBV2 to TRBJ2-4; maybe TRBD2 (6 bases). Germline V gene sequence: CDR1 SNHLY, CDR2 FYNNEI. The CDR3 is 16 residues long. Trimming removed 4 bases from V and 9 bases from J, with 22 bases in between. The CDR3 here is CASSVLFGGYAGIQYF. The part of the CDR3 DNA that was read is TGTGCCAGCAGTGTGTTGTTCGGAGGGTATGCGGGCATT.

About this clone: The read terminates 3 residues before the CDR3 end, so the remaining end is supplied by the germline J gene. The J gene is TRBJ2-3, the V gene TRBV20-1; no reliable D call. The CDR3 spans 13 residues. CDR1 DFQATT and CDR2 SNEGSKA come from the germline V gene (reference sequence). Trimming removed 6 bases from V and 7 bases from J, with 17 bases in between. The CDR3 protein is CSAILPTLHTQYF. CDR3 bases read: TGCAGTGCAATACTGCCCACACTACATACG.

Points on this clone: The CDR3 is cut off 3 residues early in the read; its end comes from the germline J gene. This rearrangement joins TRBV5-6 to TRBJ2-7; 13 positions match TRBD2. The J segment lost 6 bases and the V segment lost 4 bases, leaving 7 bases of the junction unmatched. Per germline, CDR1 SGHDT and CDR2 YYEEEE. This CDR3 region has 15 residues. The sequenced CDR3 bases are TGTGCCAGCAGCCTAGGACTAGCGGGGGTTGTCGAG. This translates into CASSLGLAGVVE. The CDR3 reads in full as CASSLGLAGVVEQYF.

CDR3 loop: CASSEGGVGGYTF. CDR3 DNA, as far as it was read: TGTGCCAGCAGTGAAGGCGGGGTGGGAGGC. V is TRBV6-1 and J is TRBJ1-2, with D unresolved. The missing CDR3 end, 3 residues past where the read stops, is filled in from the germline J gene. The germline gives CDR1 MNHNS, CDR2 SASEGT. The CDR3 sequence is 13 residues long.

On this clone itself: The read terminates 3 residues before the CDR3 end, so the remaining end is supplied by the germline J gene. V and J are TRBV13 and TRBJ2-3, with no clear D. CDR1 is PRHDT, CDR2 FYEKMQ, per germline (reference sequence). The CDR3 is 14 residues long. V was pared by 3 bases and J by 1 base, with 8 bases between. The CDR3 here is CASSFGTGTDTQYF. The CDR3 bases that were read are TGTGCCAGCAGCTTTGGTACGGGCACAGATACG. Complete variable domain (other parts from reference TRBV13 and TRBJ2-3): AAGVIQSPRHLIKEKRETATLKCYPIPRHDTVYWYQQGPGQDPQFLISFYEKMQSDKGSIPDRFSAQQFSDYHSELNMSSLELGDSALYFCASSFGTGTDTQYFGPGTRLTVL.

On this clone: From the germline J gene comes the end of the CDR3, since the read stops 3 residues before it. The J gene is TRBJ2-1, the V gene TRBV20-1; TRBD2 aligns across 8 bases. The germline V gene encodes CDR1 DFQATT and CDR2 SNEGSKA (reference sequence). The ends lost 0 bases at V and 4 bases at J; junction bases unmatched: 2. CDR3 size: 14 residues. Here the CDR3 reads CSARDQRGYNEQFF. Incomplete CDR3 DNA: TGCAGTGCTAGAGATCAGCGGGGGTACAATGAG.

In the case of this clone: Read coverage stops 3 residues before the CDR3 terminus; the germline J gene supplies the remainder. The rearrangement uses TRBV19 and TRBJ1-1; no clear D. Trimming pared 4 bases from V and 5 bases from J, leaving 5 bases between. CDR1 is LNHDA, CDR2 SQIVND, per germline (reference sequence). This CDR3 is 11 amino acids long. CDR3 in amino acids: CASSKRTEAFF. Partial CDR3 DNA: TGTGCCAGTAGTAAAAGGACTGAA.

With regard to this clone: Read sequence stops 3 residues before the CDR3 end, and the germline J gene provides the missing end. The chain has TRBV6-4 and TRBJ2-3; D is uncertain. Trimming left V 4 bases short and J 4 bases short, with 15 bases between. This CDR3 contains 15 residues. CDR1 is MRHNA and CDR2 is SNTAGT in the germline V gene. The CDR3 region is CASSVGQSRADTQYF. The sequenced part of the CDR3 DNA is TGTGCCAGCAGTGTCGGCCAGAGTCGGGCAGATACG.

As concerns this clone: The read ends 3 residues early relative to the CDR3; the germline J gene fills the gap. The chain carries TRBV2 and TRBJ1-1; D is undetermined. Trimming removed 6 bases from V and 6 bases from J, with 8 bases in between. The germline CDR1 and CDR2 sequences are SNHLY and FYNNEI. The CDR3 consists of 11 residues. CDR3: CASRRVAEAFF. The DNA read from the CDR3 is TGTGCCAGCAGGCGGGTGGCTGAA.

Measured by frequency, this clone is medium-sized. The read comes to an end 3 residues before the CDR3 does, leaving the germline J gene to fill in the end. The chain carries TRBV5-5 and TRBJ2-4, with D unresolved. CDR3 length: 15 residues. From germline, CDR1 is SGHKS and CDR2 YYEKEE (reference sequence). The germline V and J ends were trimmed by 2 bases and 0 bases, with 9 bases remaining between them. Incomplete CDR3 DNA: TGTGCCAGCAGCTTTTTCCCGGGAGCCAAAAACATT. This sequence encodes CASSFFPGAKNI. The whole CDR3 sequence reads CASSFFPGAKNIQYF.

A note on this clone: The CDR3 end lies 3 residues beyond the end of the read and is filled in from the germline J gene. The V gene is TRBV20-1, the J gene TRBJ2-7, with 7 bases matching TRBD1. This CDR3 has 12 amino acids. Germline CDR1 and CDR2: DFQATT and SNEGSKA (reference sequence). The junction had 3 bases not matched to a gene; V was cut back by 5 bases and J by 2 bases. The covered CDR3 bases are TGCAGTGCTGGGGACAGCACCTACGAG. Encoded protein: CSAGDSTYE. The whole CDR3 is CSAGDSTYEQYF.

Frequency places this clone as medium-sized. Read data end 3 residues before the CDR3 end; the end is taken from the germline J gene. This sequence joins TRBV13 and TRBJ1-2; a weak D match, TRBD1 (6 bases). Germline CDR1 and CDR2: PRHDT and FYEKMQ (reference sequence). The ends were cut back, 4 bases at V and 2 bases at J, with 11 bases in the middle. This CDR3 region has 14 residues. CDR3 DNA, as far as it was read: TGTGCCAGCAGCTACGGGACAAAAAACTATGGC. This encodes CASSYGTKNYG. The whole CDR3 reads CASSYGTKNYGYTF.